A selection of T cell receptor beta chains follows, all from one sample in a study of control samples from healthy donors and cancer patients. Sequenced by immunoSEQ multiplex PCR; TCRdb stores in-frame clones only, minus some. This sample's table reports around 190,000 clones. Sequenced sample: blood. These receptors came from a woman in her twenties or thirties in good health. The CDR3 runs from the conserved cysteine through the conserved F or W. The D gene is left open where the match is weak.

CASSLTGANGYTF,TGTGCCAGCAGTTTAACCGGGGCGAATGGCTACACCTTC,TRBJ1-2,TRBV28,-
CASSYSGGSNQPQHF,TGTGCCAGCAGTTATTCCGGGGGGAGCAATCAGCCCCAGCATTTT,TRBJ1-5,TRBV6-5,-
CASSLNWAEQYF,TGTGCCAGCAGCTTAAATTGGGCAGAGCAGTACTTC,TRBJ2-7,TRBV7-9,-
CASSSPLGVHYGYTF,TGTGCCAGCAGCTCTCCACTTGGGGTTCACTATGGCTACACCTTC,TRBJ1-2,TRBV7-2,-
CACSGTGGEKLFF,TGTGCCTGTTCCGGGACAGGGGGTGAAAAACTGTTTTTT,TRBJ1-4,TRBV19,TRBD1
CASSFSGPSSYEQYF,TGCGCCAGCAGCTTCTCGGGCCCTAGCTCCTACGAGCAGTACTTC,TRBJ2-7,TRBV5-1,-
CASSISPPTGGFYEQYF,TGTGCCAGTAGTATAAGCCCCCCGACAGGGGGGTTCTACGAGCAGTACTTC,TRBJ2-7,TRBV19,TRBD1
CASSLRSPPGQGAQDTQYF,TGCGCCAGCAGCTTGAGGTCCCCCCCGGGACAGGGGGCGCAAGATACGCAGTATTTT,TRBJ2-3,TRBV5-1,TRBD1
CASSYSQSSNEKLFF,TGTGCCAGCAGTTACTCGCAAAGTAGTAATGAAAAACTGTTTTTT,TRBJ1-4,TRBV6-5,-
CATSDSGTGGQPQHF,TGTGCCACCAGTGATTCCGGGACAGGGGGTCAGCCCCAGCATTTT,TRBJ1-5,TRBV24-1,TRBD1
CASILYNEQFF,TGTGCCAGCATCCTCTACAATGAGCAGTTCTTC,TRBJ2-1,TRBV28,-
CASSPRIGTSETGELFF,TGTGCCAGCTCACCTCGTATCGGGACTAGTGAGACCGGGGAGCTGTTTTTT,TRBJ2-2,TRBV18,TRBD2
CASSEVGVRETQYF,TGTGCCAGCAGTGAAGTCGGGGTCCGGGAGACCCAGTACTTC,TRBJ2-5,TRBV2,-
CASVASGAHYEQYF,TGTGCCAGCGTCGCGTCGGGGGCTCACTACGAGCAGTACTTC,TRBJ2-7,TRBV6-5,-
CSVDPGTYEQYF,TGCAGCGTTGACCCAGGGACCTACGAGCAGTACTTC,TRBJ2-7,TRBV29-1,-
CASTLLGAPNTEAFF,TGTGCCAGCACCTTACTGGGGGCGCCTAACACTGAAGCTTTCTTT,TRBJ1-1,TRBV6-6,-
CASSLAGRWENYTEAFF,TGTGCCAGCAGCTTGGCGGGTCGGTGGGAAAACTACACTGAAGCTTTCTTT,TRBJ1-1,TRBV5-5,-
CASSQPGQGNTIYF,TGCGCCAGCAGCCAACCGGGACAGGGAAACACCATATATTTT,TRBJ1-3,TRBV4-1,TRBD1
CASSDSQGNTGELFF,TGTGCCAGCAGTGACTCCCAGGGGAACACCGGGGAGCTGTTTTTT,TRBJ2-2,TRBV2,-
CASSTGNNQPQHF,TGTGCCAGTAGTACAGGGAATAATCAGCCCCAGCATTTT,TRBJ1-5,TRBV19,-
CASSQDESSGGNEQFF,TGTGCCAGCAGCCAAGATGAGTCTAGCGGGGGAAATGAGCAGTTCTTC,TRBJ2-1,TRBV4-2,TRBD2
CSVETGNDFYEQYF,TGCAGCGTTGAAACGGGGAACGACTTCTACGAGCAGTACTTC,TRBJ2-7,TRBV29-1,-
CASSLQGVTLLTEAFF,TGTGCCAGCAGCTTACAGGGGGTAACATTACTTACTGAAGCTTTCTTT,TRBJ1-1,TRBV7-3,TRBD1
CASSLSRGRDTQYF,TGTGCCAGCAGTTTATCGCGGGGGCGAGATACGCAGTATTTT,TRBJ2-3,TRBV27,-
CASSLAWQGSYSPLHF,TGTGCCAGCAGCTTGGCCTGGCAGGGATCCTATTCACCCCTCCACTTT,TRBJ1-6,TRBV5-6,-
CASSLDQLTGGSYEQYF,TGCGCCAGCAGCTTGGATCAGCTGACAGGGGGGAGCTACGAGCAGTACTTC,TRBJ2-7,TRBV5-1,TRBD1
CASSWGQNTGELFF,TGTGCCAGCAGTTGGGGACAGAACACCGGGGAGCTGTTTTTT,TRBJ2-2,TRBV28,-
CASSYQRNQPQHF,TGTGCCAGCAGTTACCAGAGGAATCAGCCCCAGCATTTT,TRBJ1-5,TRBV6-5,-
CASSPGQGTKLFF,TGTGCCAGCAGTCCGGGACAGGGGACAAAACTGTTTTTT,TRBJ1-4,TRBV6-5,TRBD1
CSARSEDEQFF,TGCAGTGCTAGATCGGAGGATGAGCAGTTCTTC,TRBJ2-1,TRBV20-1,-
CASSPSGLSGNTIYF,TGTGCCAGCAGCCCATCCGGGCTTTCTGGAAACACCATATATTTT,TRBJ1-3,TRBV7-9,-
CASSSGTGGLGNEQFF,TGTGCCAGCAGCTCCGGGACAGGGGGTCTCGGCAATGAGCAGTTCTTC,TRBJ2-1,TRBV11-3,TRBD1
CASSRGLAGSNTGELFF,TGTGCCAGCAGCCGGGGACTAGCGGGGTCGAACACCGGGGAGCTGTTTTTT,TRBJ2-2,TRBV7-2,TRBD2
CASSSRLAGLTDTQYF,TGTGCCAGCAGCTCGAGACTAGCGGGGCTCACAGATACGCAGTATTTT,TRBJ2-3,TRBV7-8,TRBD2
CASSGNPGGEAFF,TGTGCCAGTAGTGGAAATCCGGGGGGTGAAGCTTTCTTT,TRBJ1-1,TRBV19,-
CASSLVGKSGNTIYF,TGTGCCAGCAGCTTGGTGGGGAAATCTGGAAACACCATATATTTT,TRBJ1-3,TRBV5-4,-
CASSLDSLGGAQHF,TGTGCCAGCAGCCTGGACAGCCTTGGGGGAGCCCAGCATTTT,TRBJ1-5,TRBV5-8,-
CASSVGGEVSYNEQFF,TGTGCCAGCAGCGTAGGAGGGGAGGTATCCTACAATGAGCAGTTCTTC,TRBJ2-1,TRBV9,-
CASSSLGRGTDTQYF,TGTGCCAGCAGCAGTCTAGGCCGGGGCACAGATACGCAGTATTTT,TRBJ2-3,TRBV7-9,-
CASSLPGTGANVLTF,TGTGCCAGCAGCTTGCCCGGTACTGGGGCCAACGTCCTGACTTTC,TRBJ2-6,TRBV5-4,-